This T cell receptor beta chain was identified during a study of blood T cell repertoires in COVID-19. On the study more broadly: Both acute and convalescent COVID-19 samples were obtained from the United States, Italy and Spain. From T cells, B-cell-depleted T cells, or PBMCs came the material, which was cDNA or gDNA.

The CDR3 runs to 11 residues. CDR1 is MNHEY, CDR2 SVGEGT, per germline. Trimming cost V 5 bases and J 8 bases, with 9 bases left between them. Original processing methods: Estimates of nucleated cell counts were drawn from the amplification of reference gene primers. Sequencing used immunoSEQ multiplex PCR; TCRdb keeps in-frame clones, though not all of them. That table gives V, J and clone size, and the DNA gave D and trimming. The sample shows 150,000 to 200,000 clones, 80% to 90% of them seen only once. The specimen sequenced was peripheral blood. This receptor was identified in a man between 18 and 29 years old who had recovered from COVID-19. J is TRBJ1-2 and V is TRBV6-2 or TRBV6-3; D remains ambiguous. The CDR3 here is CASSTGYGYTF. Written as DNA, the CDR3 is TGTGCCAGCAGTACGGGGTACGGCTACACCTTC.